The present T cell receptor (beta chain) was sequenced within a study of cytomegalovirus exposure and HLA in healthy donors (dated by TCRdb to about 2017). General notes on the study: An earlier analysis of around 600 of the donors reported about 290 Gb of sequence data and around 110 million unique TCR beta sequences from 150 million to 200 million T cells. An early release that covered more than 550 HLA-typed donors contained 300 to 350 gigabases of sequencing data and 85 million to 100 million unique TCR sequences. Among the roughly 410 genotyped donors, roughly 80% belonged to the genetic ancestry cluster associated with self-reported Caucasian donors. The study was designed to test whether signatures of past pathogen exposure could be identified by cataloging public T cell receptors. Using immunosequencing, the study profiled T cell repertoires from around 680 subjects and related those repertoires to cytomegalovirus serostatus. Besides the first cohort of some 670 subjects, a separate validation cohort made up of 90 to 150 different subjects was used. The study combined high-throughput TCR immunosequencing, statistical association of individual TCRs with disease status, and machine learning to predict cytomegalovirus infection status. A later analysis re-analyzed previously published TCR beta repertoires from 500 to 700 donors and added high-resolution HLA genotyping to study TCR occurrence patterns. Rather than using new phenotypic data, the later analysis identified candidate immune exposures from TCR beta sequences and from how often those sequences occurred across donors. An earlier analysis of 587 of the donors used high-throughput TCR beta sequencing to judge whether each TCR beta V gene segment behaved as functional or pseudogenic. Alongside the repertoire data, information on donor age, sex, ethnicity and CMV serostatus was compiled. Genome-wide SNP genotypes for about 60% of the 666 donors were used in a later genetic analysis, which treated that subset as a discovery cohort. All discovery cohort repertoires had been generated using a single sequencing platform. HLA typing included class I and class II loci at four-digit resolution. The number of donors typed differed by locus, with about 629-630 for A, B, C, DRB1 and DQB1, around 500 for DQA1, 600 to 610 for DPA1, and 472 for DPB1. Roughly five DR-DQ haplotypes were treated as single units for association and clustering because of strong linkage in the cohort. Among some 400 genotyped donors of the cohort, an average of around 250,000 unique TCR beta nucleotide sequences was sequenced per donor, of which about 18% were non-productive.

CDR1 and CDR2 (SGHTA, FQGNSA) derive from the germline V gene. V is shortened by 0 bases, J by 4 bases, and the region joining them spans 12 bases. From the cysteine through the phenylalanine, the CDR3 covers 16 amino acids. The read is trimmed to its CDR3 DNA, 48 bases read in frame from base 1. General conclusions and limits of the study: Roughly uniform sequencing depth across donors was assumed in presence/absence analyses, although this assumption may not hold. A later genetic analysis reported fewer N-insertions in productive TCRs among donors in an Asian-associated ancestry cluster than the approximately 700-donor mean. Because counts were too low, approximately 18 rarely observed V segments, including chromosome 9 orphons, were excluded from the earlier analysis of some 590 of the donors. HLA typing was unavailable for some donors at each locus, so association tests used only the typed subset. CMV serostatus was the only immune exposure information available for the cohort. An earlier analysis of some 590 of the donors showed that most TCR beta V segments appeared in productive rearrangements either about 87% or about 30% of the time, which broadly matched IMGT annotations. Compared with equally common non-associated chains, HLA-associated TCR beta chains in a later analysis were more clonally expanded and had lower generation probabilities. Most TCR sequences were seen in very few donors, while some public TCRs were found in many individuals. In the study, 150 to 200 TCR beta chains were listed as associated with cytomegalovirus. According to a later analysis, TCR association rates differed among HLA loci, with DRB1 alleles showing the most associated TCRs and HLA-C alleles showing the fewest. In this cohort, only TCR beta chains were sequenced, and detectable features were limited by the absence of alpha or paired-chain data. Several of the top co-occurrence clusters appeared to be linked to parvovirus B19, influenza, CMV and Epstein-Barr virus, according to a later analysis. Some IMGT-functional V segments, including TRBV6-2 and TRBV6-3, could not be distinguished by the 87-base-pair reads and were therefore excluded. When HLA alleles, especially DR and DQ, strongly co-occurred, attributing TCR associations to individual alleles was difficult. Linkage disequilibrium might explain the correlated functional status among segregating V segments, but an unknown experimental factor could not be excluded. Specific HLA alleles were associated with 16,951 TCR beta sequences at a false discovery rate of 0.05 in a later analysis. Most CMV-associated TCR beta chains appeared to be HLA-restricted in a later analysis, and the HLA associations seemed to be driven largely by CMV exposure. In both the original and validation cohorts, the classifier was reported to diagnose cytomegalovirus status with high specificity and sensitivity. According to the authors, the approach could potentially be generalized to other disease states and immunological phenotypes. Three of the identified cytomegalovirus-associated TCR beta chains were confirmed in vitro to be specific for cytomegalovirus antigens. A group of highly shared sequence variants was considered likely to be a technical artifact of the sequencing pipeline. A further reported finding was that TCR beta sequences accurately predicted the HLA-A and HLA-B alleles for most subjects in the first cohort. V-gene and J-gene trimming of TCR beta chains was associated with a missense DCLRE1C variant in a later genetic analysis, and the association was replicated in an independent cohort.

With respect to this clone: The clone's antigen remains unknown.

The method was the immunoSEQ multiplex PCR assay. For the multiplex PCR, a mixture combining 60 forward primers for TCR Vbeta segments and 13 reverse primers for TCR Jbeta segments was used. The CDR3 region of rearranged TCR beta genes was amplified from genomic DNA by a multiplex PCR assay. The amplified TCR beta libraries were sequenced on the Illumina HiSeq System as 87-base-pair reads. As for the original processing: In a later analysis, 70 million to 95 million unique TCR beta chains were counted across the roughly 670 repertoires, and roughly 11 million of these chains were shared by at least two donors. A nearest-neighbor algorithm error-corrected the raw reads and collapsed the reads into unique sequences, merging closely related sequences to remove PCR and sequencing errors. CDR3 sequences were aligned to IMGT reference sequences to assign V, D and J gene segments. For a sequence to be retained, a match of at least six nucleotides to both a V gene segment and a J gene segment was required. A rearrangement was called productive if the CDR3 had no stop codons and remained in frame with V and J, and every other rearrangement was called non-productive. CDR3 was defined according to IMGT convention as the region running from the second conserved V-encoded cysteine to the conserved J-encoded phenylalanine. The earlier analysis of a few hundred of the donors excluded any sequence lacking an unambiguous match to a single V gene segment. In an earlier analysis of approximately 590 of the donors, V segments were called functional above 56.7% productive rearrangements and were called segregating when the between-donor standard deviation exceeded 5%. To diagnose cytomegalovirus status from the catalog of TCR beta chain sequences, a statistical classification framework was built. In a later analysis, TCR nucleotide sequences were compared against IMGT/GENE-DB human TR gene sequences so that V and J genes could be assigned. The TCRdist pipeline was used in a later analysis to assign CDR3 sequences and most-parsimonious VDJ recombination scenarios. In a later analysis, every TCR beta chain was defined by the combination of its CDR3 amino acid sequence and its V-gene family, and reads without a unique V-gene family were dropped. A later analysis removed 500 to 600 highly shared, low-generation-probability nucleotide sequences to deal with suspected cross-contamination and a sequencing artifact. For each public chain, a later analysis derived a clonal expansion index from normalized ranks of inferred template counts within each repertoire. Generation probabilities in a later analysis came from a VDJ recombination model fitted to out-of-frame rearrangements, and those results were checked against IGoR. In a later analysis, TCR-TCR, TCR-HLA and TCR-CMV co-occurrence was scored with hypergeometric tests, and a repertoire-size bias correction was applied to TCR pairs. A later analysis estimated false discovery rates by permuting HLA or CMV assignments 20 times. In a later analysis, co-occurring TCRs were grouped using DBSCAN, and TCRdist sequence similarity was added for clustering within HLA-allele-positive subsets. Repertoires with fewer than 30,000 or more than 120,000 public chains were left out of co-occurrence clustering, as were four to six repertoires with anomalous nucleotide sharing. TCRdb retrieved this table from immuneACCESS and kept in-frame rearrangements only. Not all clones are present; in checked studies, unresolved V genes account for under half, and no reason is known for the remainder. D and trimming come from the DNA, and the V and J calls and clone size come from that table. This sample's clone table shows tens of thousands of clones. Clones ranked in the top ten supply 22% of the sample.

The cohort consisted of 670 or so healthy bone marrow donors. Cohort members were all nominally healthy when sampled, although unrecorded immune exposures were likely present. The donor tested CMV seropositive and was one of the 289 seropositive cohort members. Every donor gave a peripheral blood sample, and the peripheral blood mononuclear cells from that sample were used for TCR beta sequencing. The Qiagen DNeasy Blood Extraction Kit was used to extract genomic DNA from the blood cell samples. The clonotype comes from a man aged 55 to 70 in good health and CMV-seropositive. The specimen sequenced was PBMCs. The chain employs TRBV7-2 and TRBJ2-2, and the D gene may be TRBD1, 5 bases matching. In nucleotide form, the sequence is TGTGCCAGCAGCTTAGCAGGCAGGGCCCCCACCGGGGAGCTGTTTTTT. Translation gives CASSLAGRAPTGELFF.